The next 5 T cell receptor beta chains were all read from a single sample in a study of cytomegalovirus exposure and HLA in healthy donors. The PCR made use of 60 Vbeta and 13 Jbeta primers. Sequencing was performed with immunoSEQ multiplex PCR; in TCRdb, only in-frame clones are kept and a portion is missing. Of 65,000 to 85,000 clones listed, under 80% were seen once; the top ten hold roughly 4.5%. The sample consisted of PBMCs. The source is a man aged 60 to 75 in good health and CMV-seropositive.

The chain is built from TRBV27 and TRBJ2-5; 8 bases map to TRBD2. The CDR3 consists of 15 residues. V trimming: 5 bases; J trimming: 5 bases; junction bases outside the gene matches: 10. Germline V lookup: CDR1 MNHEY, CDR2 SMNVEV (reference sequence). This CDR3 reads CASSPLRGGGETQYF. The CDR3 nucleotides are TGTGCCAGCAGTCCTCTCCGGGGGGGCGGGGAGACCCAGTACTTC.

The chain has TRBV4-2 and TRBJ2-3, with 11 bases lining up with TRBD2. Germline-derived CDR1 and CDR2 are LGHNA and YNFKEQ. The CDR3 loop spans 16 amino acids. Trimming removed 4 bases from V and 1 base from J; junction bases left unmatched: 4. CDR3 sequence (DNA): TGTGCCAGCAGCCCGCTAGCGGGGGGTGGCACAGATACGCAGTATTTT. It is translated as CASSPLAGGGTDTQYF.

This chain links TRBV19 with TRBJ1-6, with D possibly TRBD1 on 5 matching bases. The CDR3 has 13 amino acids. CDR1 is LNHDA and CDR2 is SQIVND in the germline V gene (reference sequence). V lost 5 bases, J lost 16 bases, and 18 bases lay in between. The CDR3 coding sequence is TGTGCCAGTAGTTCGACTGACAGCAGTCCGCTCCACTTT. Amino acids: CASSSTDSSPLHF. Combining the CDR3 with reference TRBV19 and TRBJ1-6 gives the whole variable domain DGGITQSPKYLFRKEGQNVTLSCEQNLNHDAMYWYRQDPGQGLRLIYYSQIVNDFQKGDIAEGYSVSREKKESFPLTVTSAQKNPTAFYLCASSSTDSSPLHFGNGTRLTVT.

This sequence joins TRBV7-6 and TRBJ2-1, with 7 bases identical to TRBD1. Germline CDR1 is SGHVS and CDR2 is FNYEAQ. Unmatched junction bases numbered 6, after V lost 3 bases and J lost 10 bases. The CDR3 covers 13 residues. CDR3 in DNA: TGTGCCAGCAGCTTGGGACAGACGTACGAGCAGTTCTTC. Protein: CASSLGQTYEQFF. Drawing the rest from reference TRBV7-6 and TRBJ2-1, the complete variable domain is GAGVSQSPRYKVTKRGQDVALRCDPISGHVSLYWYRQALGQGPEFLTYFNYEAQQDKSGLPNDRFSAERPEGSISTLTIQRTEQRDSAMYRCASSLGQTYEQFFGPGTRLTVL.

This chain connects TRBV27 to TRBJ1-2; 8 bases map to TRBD1. CDR1 is MNHEY, CDR2 SMNVEV, per germline (reference sequence). The junction had 14 bases not matched to a gene; V was cut back by 10 bases and J by 4 bases. This CDR3 region has 15 residues. This chain's CDR3 is CATKPRTGNSYGYTF. For the CDR3, the DNA is TGTGCCACCAAACCCCGGACAGGGAACTCCTATGGCTACACCTTC.